A selection of T cell receptor beta chains follows, all from one sample in a study of radiation and T cells in renal cell carcinoma. Produced via immunoSEQ multiplex PCR; TCRdb's table is partial and in-frame only. Of some 120,000 clones listed, 75% to 90% are singletons. This sample comprised blood, obtained from a patient whose treatment included radiotherapy and nephrectomy. These receptors were taken from a woman in her fifties or sixties with renal cell carcinoma. Each CDR3 is given with its conserved first and last residue. Clone size is not always given. Where it is, it says once, few, many or a class for expanded clones.

clone size: -; J gene: TRBJ2-3; V gene: TRBV27; CDR3 protein: CASRLAGGPNTQYF
clone size: -; J gene: TRBJ1-2; V gene: TRBV6-1; CDR3 protein: CASSESFGYTF
clone size: -; J gene: TRBJ1-2; V gene: TRBV2; CDR3 protein: CASSEGIYGYTF
clone size: -; J gene: TRBJ1-1; V gene: TRBV30; CDR3 protein: CAWSAGPGRGTFF
clone size: -; J gene: TRBJ2-3; V gene: TRBV6-1; CDR3 protein: CASSEESTDTQYF
clone size: -; J gene: TRBJ1-2; V gene: TRBV11-2; CDR3 protein: CASSLDAGYYGYTF
clone size: -; J gene: TRBJ2-7; V gene: TRBV7-2; CDR3 protein: CASSFTNYEQYF
clone size: -; J gene: TRBJ2-7; V gene: TRBV6-1; CDR3 protein: CASKTGGPYEQYF
clone size: -; J gene: TRBJ2-5; V gene: TRBV19; CDR3 protein: CASSIGGRETQYF
clone size: -; J gene: TRBJ2-7; V gene: TRBV14; CDR3 protein: CASSRQRESWEQYF
clone size: few; J gene: TRBJ1-1; V gene: TRBV14; CDR3 protein: CASSPNRGPDTEAFF